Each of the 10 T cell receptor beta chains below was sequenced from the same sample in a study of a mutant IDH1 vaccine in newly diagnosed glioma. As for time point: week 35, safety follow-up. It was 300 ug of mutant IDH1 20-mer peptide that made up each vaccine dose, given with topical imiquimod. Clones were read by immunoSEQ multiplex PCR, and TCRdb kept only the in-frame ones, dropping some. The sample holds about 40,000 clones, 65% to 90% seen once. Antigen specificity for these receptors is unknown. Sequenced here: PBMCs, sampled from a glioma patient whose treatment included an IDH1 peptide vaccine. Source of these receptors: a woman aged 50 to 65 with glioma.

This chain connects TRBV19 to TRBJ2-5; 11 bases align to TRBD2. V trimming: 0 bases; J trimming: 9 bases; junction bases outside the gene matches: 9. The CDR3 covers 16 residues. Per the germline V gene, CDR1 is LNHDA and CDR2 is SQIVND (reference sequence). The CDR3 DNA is TGTGCCAGTAGTATAGATCTAGCGGGGGGCACTACGGCCCAGTACTTC. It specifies CASSIDLAGGTTAQYF. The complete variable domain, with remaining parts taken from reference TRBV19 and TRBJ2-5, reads DGGITQSPKYLFRKEGQNVTLSCEQNLNHDAMYWYRQDPGQGLRLIYYSQIVNDFQKGDIAEGYSVSREKKESFPLTVTSAQKNPTAFYLCASSIDLAGGTTAQYFGPGTRLLVL.

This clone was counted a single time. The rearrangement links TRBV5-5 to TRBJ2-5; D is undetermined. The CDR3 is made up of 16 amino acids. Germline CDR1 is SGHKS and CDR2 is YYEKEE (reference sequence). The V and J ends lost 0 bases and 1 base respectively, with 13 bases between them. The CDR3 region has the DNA TGTGCCAGCAGCTTGGCGGTCGGGCAAGCCCAAGAGACCCAGTACTTC. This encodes CASSLAVGQAQETQYF.

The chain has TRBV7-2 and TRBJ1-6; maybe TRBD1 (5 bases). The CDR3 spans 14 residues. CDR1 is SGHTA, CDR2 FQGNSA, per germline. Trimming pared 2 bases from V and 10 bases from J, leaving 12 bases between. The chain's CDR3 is CASSLQGDGSPLHF. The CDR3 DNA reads TGTGCCAGCAGCTTACAGGGAGATGGATCACCCCTCCACTTT.

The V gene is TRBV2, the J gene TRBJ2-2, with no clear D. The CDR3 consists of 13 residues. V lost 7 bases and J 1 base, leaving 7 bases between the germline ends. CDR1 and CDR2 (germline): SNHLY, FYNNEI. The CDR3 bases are TGTGCCAGCACTAGGAGGAACACCGGGGAGCTGTTTTTT. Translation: CASTRRNTGELFF. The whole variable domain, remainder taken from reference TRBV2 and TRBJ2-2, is EPEVTQTPSHQVTQMGQEVILRCVPISNHLYFYWYRQILGQKVEFLVSFYNNEISEKSEIFDDQFSVERPDGSNFTLKIRSTKLEDSAMYFCASTRRNTGELFFGEGSRLTVL.

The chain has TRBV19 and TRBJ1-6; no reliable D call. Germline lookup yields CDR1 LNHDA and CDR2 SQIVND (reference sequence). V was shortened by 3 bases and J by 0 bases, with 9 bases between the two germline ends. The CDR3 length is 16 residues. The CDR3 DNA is TGTGCCAGTAGTATTCTGGGGAGCTCCTATAATTCACCCCTCCACTTT. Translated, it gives CASSILGSSYNSPLHF. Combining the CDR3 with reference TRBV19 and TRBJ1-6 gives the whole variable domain DGGITQSPKYLFRKEGQNVTLSCEQNLNHDAMYWYRQDPGQGLRLIYYSQIVNDFQKGDIAEGYSVSREKKESFPLTVTSAQKNPTAFYLCASSILGSSYNSPLHFGNGTRLTVT.

CDR3 nucleotides: TGTGCCAGCAGATGGACAGGGGGCACAGATACGCAGTATTTT. The encoded protein is CASRWTGGTDTQYF. The rearrangement uses TRBV6-5 and TRBJ2-3; 9 bases are shared with TRBD1. The CDR3 is 14 residues long. Germline V gene lookup returns CDR1 MNHEY and CDR2 SVGAGI. The J segment lost 1 base and the V segment lost 6 bases, leaving 2 bases of the junction unmatched.

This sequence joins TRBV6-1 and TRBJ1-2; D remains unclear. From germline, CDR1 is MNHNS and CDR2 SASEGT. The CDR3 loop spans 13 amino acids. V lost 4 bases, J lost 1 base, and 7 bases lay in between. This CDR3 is CASSGRGNYGYTF. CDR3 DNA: TGTGCCAGCAGTGGACGGGGTAACTATGGCTACACCTTC.

Here the CDR3 reads CAIRPGQKMNTEAFF. The CDR3 DNA reads TGTGCCATACGACCGGGACAGAAGATGAACACTGAAGCTTTCTTT. V is TRBV10-3 and J is TRBJ1-1, with 7 bases matching TRBD1. This CDR3 spans 15 amino acids. Germline CDR1 is ENHRY and CDR2 is SYGVKD. Germline trimming cut 9 bases from V and 0 bases from J; bases unmatched to any gene: 10.

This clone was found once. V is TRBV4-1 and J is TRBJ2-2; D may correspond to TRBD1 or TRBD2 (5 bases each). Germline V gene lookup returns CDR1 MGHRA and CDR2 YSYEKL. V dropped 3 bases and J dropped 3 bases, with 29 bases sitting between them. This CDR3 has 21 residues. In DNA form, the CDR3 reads TGCGCCAGCAGCCAGCAGGGCACCGCAGGAGGCTCCCTAGGGGACACCGGGGAGCTGTTTTTT. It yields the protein CASSQQGTAGGSLGDTGELFF.

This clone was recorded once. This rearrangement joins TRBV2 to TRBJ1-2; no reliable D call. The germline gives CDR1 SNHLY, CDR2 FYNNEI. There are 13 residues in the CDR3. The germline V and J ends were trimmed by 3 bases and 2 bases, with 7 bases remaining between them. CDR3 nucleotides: TGTGCCAGCAGTGACGCGGGCAACTATGGCTACACCTTC. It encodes CASSDAGNYGYTF.